The present entry profiles one T cell receptor beta chain with its context. Its antigen remains unidentified. The data stem from a study of blood T cells in healthy people across ages. The study's findings and limits: When set beside aged donors, long-lived donors presented more naive CD4+ cells and higher diversity. There was no known CMV status for donors, so expanded clonotype changes were possibly confounded.

A sample-barcoded 5' primer and a J-beta primer mix were used in a second PCR of roughly 7 to 11 cycles. Each CDR3 protein is one row after TCRdb ran MiXCR on the 5' RACE reads. The sample consists of about 1.6 million distinct CDR3 sequences, around 35% of them appearing once. The germline gives CDR1 KGHSH, CDR2 LQKENI. Trimming took off 4 bases at V and 5 bases at J, with 12 bases between the two ends. This CDR3 is 13 amino acids long. Drawing of peripheral blood yielded about 9.6 milliliters from each donor. The receptor was isolated from a woman in her 30s in good health. The rearrangement uses TRBV18 and TRBJ2-7; tentative D call: TRBD1 (6 bases). Material for sequencing was blood. CDR3 nucleotide sequence: TGTGCCAGCTCACACGGGACAAAGAACGAGCAGTACTTC. It translates to CASSHGTKNEQYF.